This T cell receptor (beta chain) was documented in a study of Graves' ophthalmopathy and Graves' hyperthyroidism. Whole-study results and caveats: Distinction of ophthalmopathy from stable hyperthyroidism by a 13-signature model reached about 87% sensitivity and 81.08% specificity.

The PBMCs were taken from less than 11 ml of fresh peripheral blood. Investigators amplified TCR beta CDR3 regions from RNA transcripts. First-round RT-PCR with HTBI primers preceded a second-round multiplex PCR. TCRdb reprocessed the multiplex PCR reads with MiXCR, giving one entry per CDR3 protein. Altogether over 450,000 distinct CDR3 sequences are present, roughly an eighth being singletons, with the ten largest covering 9.5% to 10%. In regard to this clonotype: Its target is not known.

The clonotype was recovered from a woman aged 25 to 39 with Graves' ophthalmopathy. Sequencing was carried out using blood.

CDR3 region: CASRGQGWGNYGYTF. The CDR3 DNA sequence: TGTGCCAGCAGGGGACAGGGGTGGGGGAACTATGGCTACACCTTC. The chain combines TRBV12-3 or TRBV12-4 with TRBJ1-2, with 10 bases matching TRBD1. The CDR3 sequence is 15 residues long. V was pared by 6 bases and J by 2 bases, with 6 bases of the junction left unmatched.